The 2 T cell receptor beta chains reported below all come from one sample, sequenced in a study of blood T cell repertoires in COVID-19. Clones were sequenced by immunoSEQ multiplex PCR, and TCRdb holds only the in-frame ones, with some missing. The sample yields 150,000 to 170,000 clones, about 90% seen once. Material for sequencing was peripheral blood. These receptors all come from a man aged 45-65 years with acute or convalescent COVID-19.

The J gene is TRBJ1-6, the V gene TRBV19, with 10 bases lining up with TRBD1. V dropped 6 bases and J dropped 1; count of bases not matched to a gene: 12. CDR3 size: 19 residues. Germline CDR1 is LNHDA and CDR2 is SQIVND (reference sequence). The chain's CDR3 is CASSHRVDRGRSYNSPLHF. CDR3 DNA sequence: TGTGCCAGTAGCCATCGAGTCGACAGGGGGCGATCCTATAATTCACCCCTCCACTTT.

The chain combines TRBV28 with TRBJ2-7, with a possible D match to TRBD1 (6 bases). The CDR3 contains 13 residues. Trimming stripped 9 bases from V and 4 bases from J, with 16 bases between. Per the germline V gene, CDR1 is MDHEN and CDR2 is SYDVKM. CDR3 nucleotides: TGTGCCAGTCAGGGGCAATTGATTTACGAGCAGTACTTC. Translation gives CASQGQLIYEQYF.